This TCR beta chain was found in a study of blood T cell repertoires in COVID-19. This table comes from immunoSEQ multiplex PCR, and its TCRdb copy is limited to in-frame clones, with some not included. Of 85,000 to 130,000 clones listed, approximately 89% are singletons. This CDR3 has 13 amino acids. From germline, CDR1 is MDHEN and CDR2 SYDVKM. The germline V and J ends were trimmed by 1 base and 5 bases, with 8 bases remaining between them. Sequencing was done on a sample of peripheral blood. This clonotype was obtained from a man aged 55 to 70 with acute or convalescent COVID-19. The V gene is TRBV28, the J gene TRBJ1-2; D gene unclear. The chain's CDR3 is CASSLYGRYGYTF. CDR3 sequence (DNA): TGTGCCAGCAGTTTATACGGCAGGTATGGCTACACCTTC.